This TCR beta chain was retrieved from a study of blood T cell repertoires in COVID-19. Study details: The United States, Italy and Spain supplied acute and convalescent COVID-19 samples. The cDNA or gDNA used as material had been derived from T cells, B-cell-depleted T cells, or PBMCs.

In the authors' workflow: Reference gene primer amplification gave nucleated cell count estimates. The repertoire was sequenced with immunoSEQ multiplex PCR; TCRdb's copy has only in-frame clones and lacks some. V, J and clone size reflect that table, while D and trimming were determined from the DNA. The repertoire includes a few hundred thousand clones, about four fifths of them detected once, and less than 4% sits in the top ten. There are 16 residues in the CDR3. The specimen sequenced was peripheral blood. The gene calls are TRBV21-1 and TRBJ2-3; the table's D call TRBD2 went unverified against the DNA. TRBV21-1 corresponds to a pseudogene. This receptor was taken from a woman aged 18 to 35 with acute or convalescent COVID-19. The CDR3 region has the DNA TGTGCCAGCAGCTCCCGGGACTTAGCTAGCACAGATACGCAGTATTTT. Its protein is CASSSRDLASTDTQYF.